What follows are 28 T cell receptor beta chains derived from one specimen sequenced in a study of blood T cell repertoires in COVID-19. TCRdb keeps only in-frame clones here, not all; method: immunoSEQ multiplex PCR. The table lists about 45,000 clones, roughly 88% of them singletons. Material: peripheral blood. The receptors here all came from a woman aged 80 or over with acute or convalescent COVID-19.

This chain links TRBV6-6 with TRBJ2-3; 7 bases are a match to TRBD1. Trimming removed 6 bases from V and 1 base from J; junction bases left unmatched: 7. The CDR3 totals 15 residues. CDR1 and CDR2 (germline): MNHNY, SVGAGI (reference sequence). The CDR3 spells CASRVRDSGTDTQYF. The CDR3 nucleotides are TGTGCCAGCAGGGTTCGGGACAGCGGCACAGATACGCAGTATTTT.

This clone was observed a few times. The chain joins TRBV5-6 to TRBJ1-2, with 7 bases lining up with TRBD1. Germline V gives CDR1 SGHDT, CDR2 YYEEEE. This CDR3 is built from 15 residues. Trimming removed 1 base from V and 7 bases from J; junction bases left unmatched: 10. CDR3 in DNA: TGTGCCAGCAGCTTGTCCCAAACAGGGGTTGGTGGCTACACCTTC. Translating it yields CASSLSQTGVGGYTF.

This sequence joins TRBV5-4 and TRBJ2-3, with 9 bases matching TRBD2. Germline CDR1 is SGHNT and CDR2 is YYREEE (reference sequence). The CDR3 runs to 17 residues. After removal of 0 bases from V and 8 bases from J, the junction contained 13 bases not matched to a gene. CDR3 region: CASSLASAGGPSGTQYF. CDR3 sequence (DNA): TGTGCCAGCAGCTTGGCGTCGGCGGGAGGGCCCTCAGGTACGCAGTATTTT. Complete variable domain (other parts from reference TRBV5-4 and TRBJ2-3): ETGVTQSPTHLIKTRGQQVTLRCSSQSGHNTVSWYQQALGQGPQFIFQYYREEENGRGNFPPRFSGLQFPNYSSELNVNALELDDSALYLCASSLASAGGPSGTQYFGPGTRLTVL.

This clone was seen more than once but under ten times. The chain couples TRBV4-1 to TRBJ2-7; the D is unclear. The germline CDR1 and CDR2 sequences are MGHRA and YSYEKL. V lost 2 bases, J lost 3 bases, and 11 bases lay in between. The CDR3 length is 14 residues. CDR3 nucleotides: TGCGCCAGCAGCCAACTCACTCCGCTCTACGAGCAGTACTTC. Amino acid sequence: CASSQLTPLYEQYF.

This chain uses TRBV18 with TRBJ1-2; D gene ambiguous. Trimming shortened V by 2 bases and J by 2 bases, and 9 bases separated the two germline ends. From germline, CDR1 is KGHSH and CDR2 LQKENI. The CDR3 runs to 14 residues. In DNA, the CDR3 is TGTGCCAGCTCACCAGGACGGGAAAACTATGGCTACACCTTC. It codes for CASSPGRENYGYTF.

The chain combines TRBV6-5 with TRBJ2-1; weak D call: TRBD2 (6 bases). In germline, CDR1 is MNHEY, CDR2 SVGAGI. This CDR3 region has 15 residues. The V end lost 2 bases, the J end lost 3 bases, and 11 bases lay between the germline ends. In nucleotides, the CDR3 is TGTGCCAGCAGTTACGTTAGCGGCCTCTACAATGAGCAGTTCTTC. Protein product: CASSYVSGLYNEQFF.

The chain links TRBV19 to TRBJ2-7, with D possibly TRBD1 on 6 matching bases. This CDR3 is 14 amino acids long. Trimming stripped 8 bases from V and 6 bases from J, with 20 bases between. Looked up from germline, CDR1 is LNHDA and CDR2 is SQIVND (reference sequence). CDR3 protein: CASVPPGVNGEQYF. The CDR3 DNA reads TGTGCCAGTGTCCCCCCAGGGGTTAATGGCGAGCAGTACTTC.

This clone was picked up one time. The CDR3 coding sequence is TGTGCCAGCAGCGTAGGACTAGCGGGAGCCGAGCAGTACTTC. It translates to CASSVGLAGAEQYF. The chain couples TRBV9 to TRBJ2-7; 12 bases line up with TRBD2. The CDR3 covers 14 residues. V shed 0 bases, J shed 6 bases, and the junction held 1 base outside the gene matches. The V gene's germline CDR1 is SGDLS and CDR2 YYNGEE.

V usage is TRBV28 and J usage is TRBJ1-2; TRBD1 matches 9 bases. The CDR3 is made up of 15 amino acids. The germline gives CDR1 MDHEN, CDR2 SYDVKM. Germline trimming cut 7 bases from V and 8 bases from J; bases unmatched to any gene: 14. The chain's CDR3 is CASITLGDREKGYTF. In nucleotides, the CDR3 is TGTGCCAGCATTACCCTCGGGGACAGGGAGAAAGGCTACACCTTC.

The chain uses TRBV2 and TRBJ2-1; D might be TRBD1 or TRBD2, each matching 5 bases. This CDR3 is 12 amino acids long. Germline values: CDR1 SNHLY, CDR2 FYNNEI. Trimming left V 6 bases short and J 8 bases short, with 11 bases between. The CDR3 reads CASRELGDEQFF. The CDR3 DNA sequence: TGTGCCAGCAGGGAACTAGGGGATGAGCAGTTCTTC.

This chain uses TRBV11-2 with TRBJ1-5; D might be TRBD1 (5 bases). V lost 0 bases and J lost 6, with 9 bases in between. Germline V gene data show CDR1 as SGHAT and CDR2 as FQNNGV. This CDR3 has 14 amino acids. CDR3 region: CASSLDGGSQPQHF. The CDR3 bases are TGTGCCAGCAGCTTAGACGGGGGAAGTCAGCCCCAGCATTTT.

J is TRBJ1-3 and V is TRBV11-2; unclear D gene. V was shortened by 5 bases and J by 0 bases, with 8 bases between the two germline ends. The CDR3 is made up of 14 amino acids. CDR1 is SGHAT, CDR2 FQNNGV, per germline. In DNA form, the CDR3 reads TGTGCCAGCAGCCCTACTGGCTCTGGAAACACCATATATTTT. This encodes CASSPTGSGNTIYF.

This clone was detected only a few times. The genes are TRBV18 and TRBJ2-2, with 12 bases identical to TRBD2. Germline trimming cut 2 bases from V and 6 bases from J; bases unmatched to any gene: 7. The CDR3 covers 17 residues. CDR1 and CDR2 from the germline V gene are KGHSH and LQKENI. As DNA, the CDR3 is TGTGCCAGCTCACCAACGACTAGCGGGAGTCAGTCCGGGGAGCTGTTTTTT. Its translation is CASSPTTSGSQSGELFF.

The genes are TRBV6-5 and TRBJ2-1; 8 bases map to TRBD1. Germline V gene sequence: CDR1 MNHEY, CDR2 SVGAGI. There are 15 residues in the CDR3. J lost 7 bases, V lost 0 bases, and 5 bases had no gene match. The CDR3, as DNA: TGTGCCAGCAGTTACTCCGCGGGACAGGCTAATGAGCAGTTCTTC. It encodes CASSYSAGQANEQFF.

The V gene is TRBV6-5, the J gene TRBJ1-4; D possibly corresponds to TRBD1 (5 bases). The CDR3 extends over 13 amino acids. CDR1 and CDR2 (germline): MNHEY, SVGAGI. The CDR3 here is CAARGSTNEKLFF. DNA for the CDR3: TGTGCAGCTAGGGGATCGACTAATGAAAAACTGTTTTTT.

The rearrangement uses TRBV15 and TRBJ2-1, with TRBD2 identical over 10 bases. CDR1 and CDR2 (germline): LNHNV, YYDKDF (reference sequence). The CDR3 is 13 residues long. J gave up 8 bases and V 4 bases, and 2 bases lay outside the gene matches. The CDR3 spells CATSMGLAYEQFF. In DNA, the CDR3 is TGTGCCACCAGCATGGGACTAGCGTATGAGCAGTTCTTC.

The chain carries TRBV4-2 and TRBJ2-1; 14 bases fit TRBD2. CDR3 length equals 17 residues. V was clipped by 0 bases and J by 10 bases; unmatched bases: 8. The V gene's germline CDR1 is LGHNA and CDR2 YNFKEQ. The CDR3 sequence is CASSQDPGLAGGTEQFF. The CDR3 region has the DNA TGTGCCAGCAGCCAAGATCCTGGACTAGCGGGGGGTACCGAGCAGTTCTTC.

The CDR3 DNA follows: TGTGCCAGCAGCCCGCAGGTTACTAGCTCGTTATCCTACGAGCAGTACTTC. It codes for CASSPQVTSSLSYEQYF. The chain uses TRBV7-2 and TRBJ2-7; TRBD2 is a possible D gene (6 bases). The CDR3 contains 17 residues. Trimming shortened V by 5 bases and J by 1 base, and 21 bases separated the two germline ends. The germline V gene has CDR1 SGHTA and CDR2 FQGNSA. The entire variable domain, with the rest obtained from reference TRBV7-2 and TRBJ2-7, is as follows: GAGVSQSPSNKVTEKGKDVELRCDPISGHTALYWYRQSLGQGLEFLIYFQGNSAPDKSGLPSDRFSAERTGGSVSTLTIQRTQQEDSAVYLCASSPQVTSSLSYEQYFGPGTRLTVT.

The genes are TRBV7-9 and TRBJ2-2; D ambiguous. This CDR3 region has 13 residues. Trimming shortened V by 10 bases and J by 5 bases, and 14 bases separated the two germline ends. Per germline, CDR1 SEHNR and CDR2 FQNEAQ (reference sequence). CDR3 in amino acids: CAKAKVRTGELFF. As DNA, the CDR3 is TGTGCCAAGGCGAAGGTGCGGACCGGGGAGCTGTTTTTT.

This chain uses TRBV2 with TRBJ2-1; maybe TRBD2 (6 bases). V gave up 6 bases and J gave up 3 bases, with 15 bases separating them. Per the germline V gene, CDR1 is SNHLY and CDR2 is FYNNEI. The CDR3 sequence is 15 residues long. CDR3 sequence reads: CASREGPNIYNEQFF. The CDR3 DNA reads as TGTGCCAGCAGGGAGGGCCCTAATATCTACAATGAGCAGTTCTTC. Variable domain in full (rest from reference TRBV2 and TRBJ2-1): EPEVTQTPSHQVTQMGQEVILRCVPISNHLYFYWYRQILGQKVEFLVSFYNNEISEKSEIFDDQFSVERPDGSNFTLKIRSTKLEDSAMYFCASREGPNIYNEQFFGPGTRLTVL.

This chain uses TRBV5-1 with TRBJ1-2; 11 bases line up with TRBD1. After removal of 6 bases from V and 7 bases from J, the junction contained 8 bases not matched to a gene. Germline-derived CDR1 and CDR2 are SGHRS and YFSETQ. The CDR3 length is 14 residues. Written as DNA, the CDR3 is TGCGCCAGCAATGGACAGGGGGCGTTGACTGGCTACACCTTC. This gives the protein CASNGQGALTGYTF.

The V call is TRBV30, the J call TRBJ1-6, with a possible D match to TRBD1 (5 bases). Germline-derived CDR1 and CDR2 are GTSNPN and SVGIG (reference sequence). The CDR3 loop spans 13 amino acids. V was shortened by 3 bases and J by 9 bases, with 12 bases between the two germline ends. CDR3 nucleotides: TGTGCCTGGAGACAGGAGATAGGTTCACCCCTCCACTTT. It codes for CAWRQEIGSPLHF.

A note on this clone: This may come from a read error, since a much larger clone is one base off. This chain joins TRBV2 and TRBJ2-7, with D tentatively TRBD1 or TRBD2 (6 bases each). The CDR3 has 16 residues. V was cut by 8 bases and J by 0 bases, with 20 bases left in between. Germline assignment: CDR1 SNHLY and CDR2 FYNNEI. The CDR3 here is CASCGGQGVGSYEQYF. The CDR3, as DNA: TGTGCCAGCTGTGGGGGGCAAGGGGTGGGCTCCTACGAGCAGTACTTC.

The chain uses TRBV7-2 and TRBJ2-2; D not resolved. V lost 5 bases, J lost 2 bases, and 6 bases lay in between. This CDR3 has 13 amino acids. Germline V CDR1 and CDR2: SGHTA, FQGNSA. The CDR3 DNA is TGTGCCAGCAGCCTTCTTAACACCGGGGAGCTGTTTTTT. It codes for CASSLLNTGELFF.

This clone was found once. This sequence joins TRBV6-1 and TRBJ2-3; 10 bases line up with TRBD2. This CDR3 has 16 residues. In germline, CDR1 is MNHNS, CDR2 SASEGT. The ends lost 1 base at V and 2 bases at J; junction bases unmatched: 3. The CDR3: CASSEGSGRATDTQYF. The CDR3 coding sequence is TGTGCCAGCAGTGAAGGGAGCGGGAGGGCCACAGATACGCAGTATTTT.

The CDR3 DNA follows: TGTGCCATCAGTGCCAGCGCTGGAAACACCATATATTTT. This encodes CAISASAGNTIYF. This chain uses TRBV10-3 with TRBJ1-3; D unclear. The CDR3 contains 13 residues. Germline CDR1 ENHRY, CDR2 SYGVKD. V was clipped by 4 bases and J by 2 bases, with 6 bases between them.

V is TRBV3-1 (or the pseudogene TRBV3-2) and J is TRBJ2-7, with D perhaps TRBD2 (6 bases). The length of the CDR3 is 16 residues. The germline CDR1 and CDR2 sequences are LGHDT and YNNKEL (reference sequence). The ends were cut back, 1 base at V and 2 bases at J, with 15 bases in the middle. The CDR3, as DNA: TGTGCCAGCAGCCAAGCATCGAGCAGGGAGGCCTACGAGCAGTACTTC. It translates to CASSQASSREAYEQYF.

V and J are TRBV10-3 and TRBJ1-4; TRBD1 matches 8 bases. The CDR3 extends over 16 amino acids. Germline assignment: CDR1 ENHRY and CDR2 SYGVKD. With V trimmed by 2 bases and J by 8 bases, 10 bases remained unmatched. The CDR3 DNA is TGTGCCATCAGTGAGGCCCAGGGGGCCGGGCTGGAAAAACTGTTTTTT. This gives the protein CAISEAQGAGLEKLFF.